The 24 T cell receptor beta chains listed next were all sequenced from one sample in a study of cytomegalovirus exposure and HLA in healthy donors. In the PCR, 60 Vbeta and 13 Jbeta primers were used. TCRdb keeps only in-frame clones here, not all; method: immunoSEQ multiplex PCR. The table records some 120,000 clones, over 80% of them present only once. The sequenced sample consisted of PBMCs. These receptors all stem from a man over 45 in good health and CMV-seronegative.

This clone was counted only a few times. V and J are TRBV6-5 and TRBJ1-6; 7 nucleotides align to TRBD1. V dropped 0 bases and J dropped 13; count of bases not matched to a gene: 9. The CDR3 extends over 15 amino acids. The germline CDR1 and CDR2 sequences are MNHEY and SVGAGI. The CDR3 DNA reads TGTGCCAGCAGTTACTCGGCGACAGGGTTGAAGCCCCTCCACTTT. This codes for CASSYSATGLKPLHF.

The chain couples TRBV13 to TRBJ1-1; 7 bases agree with TRBD1. V shed 5 bases, J shed 0 bases, and the junction held 3 bases outside the gene matches. Germline CDR1 reads PRHDT; CDR2 reads FYEKMQ (reference sequence). CDR3 length equals 14 residues. The CDR3 sequence: CASSPTGVNTEAFF. CDR3 DNA sequence: TGTGCCAGCAGCCCCACAGGGGTGAACACTGAAGCTTTCTTT.

V gene TRBV7-2 combines with J gene TRBJ2-7; 8 bases agree with TRBD2. V lost 4 bases and J lost 7; bases outside the gene matches: 18. There are 17 residues in the CDR3. CDR1 is SGHTA, CDR2 FQGNSA, per germline. CDR3 region: CASSYTSGLSSGLEQYF. The CDR3 bases are TGTGCCAGCAGCTATACTAGCGGACTGTCTAGTGGCTTGGAGCAGTACTTC.

J is TRBJ1-5 and V is TRBV5-4; 8 bases fit TRBD1. This CDR3 comprises 16 residues. CDR1 and CDR2 from the germline V gene are SGHNT and YYREEE (reference sequence). V trimming: 4 bases; J trimming: 2 bases; junction bases outside the gene matches: 8. The CDR3 reads CASSHLTGGGNQPQHF. In DNA form, the CDR3 reads TGTGCCAGCAGCCATTTAACAGGGGGGGGCAATCAGCCCCAGCATTTT.

J is TRBJ2-1 and V is TRBV7-9, with a tentative D call TRBD2 (6 bases). The CDR3 consists of 15 residues. V shed 7 bases and J shed 9 bases, with 22 bases lying between them. Germline V gene lookup returns CDR1 SEHNR and CDR2 FQNEAQ (reference sequence). The CDR3 protein is CASTERVEGSREQFF. CDR3 nucleotide sequence: TGTGCCAGCACCGAGCGGGTGGAGGGTTCCCGTGAGCAGTTCTTC. The full variable domain, with the rest looked up from reference TRBV7-9 and TRBJ2-1, is DTGVSQNPRHKITKRGQNVTFRCDPISEHNRLYWYRQTLGQGPEFLTYFQNEAQLEKSRLLSDRFSAERPKGSFSTLEIQRTEQGDSAMYLCASTERVEGSREQFFGPGTRLTVL.

This rearrangement joins TRBV29-1 to TRBJ2-3; D uncertain. The V gene's germline CDR1 is SQVTM and CDR2 ANQGSEA. The CDR3 is 12 residues long. The ends were cut back, 0 bases at V and 4 bases at J, with 5 bases in the middle. The CDR3 nucleotides are TGCAGCGTTGAAGAGGGCCCAGATACGCAGTATTTT. Translation gives CSVEEGPDTQYF.

This chain connects TRBV6-5 to TRBJ2-7, with 8 bases that match TRBD2. Germline V gene sequence: CDR1 MNHEY, CDR2 SVGAGI. The CDR3 totals 14 residues. With 3 bases clipped from V and 2 bases from J, the junction kept 3 bases outside the gene matches. The CDR3 region is CASSYTGGAYEQYF. CDR3 nucleotides: TGTGCCAGCAGTTATACGGGAGGGGCCTACGAGCAGTACTTC.

The chain couples TRBV13 to TRBJ2-5, with 7 bases fitting TRBD1. V lost 2 bases, J lost 2 bases, and 5 bases stayed unmatched. Germline lookup yields CDR1 PRHDT and CDR2 FYEKMQ (reference sequence). This CDR3 region has 15 residues. The CDR3 spells CASSLRGLGQETQYF. The CDR3 DNA is TGTGCCAGCAGCTTAAGGGGGCTGGGGCAAGAGACCCAGTACTTC.

The V call is TRBV9, the J call TRBJ2-1; 10 bases line up with TRBD1. Looked up from germline, CDR1 is SGDLS and CDR2 is YYNGEE. The trim removed 0 bases at V and 4 bases at J, leaving 7 bases unmatched. The CDR3 has 17 residues. The CDR3: CASSVVGTGVGYNEQFF. For the CDR3, the DNA is TGTGCCAGCAGCGTAGTCGGGACAGGGGTAGGATACAATGAGCAGTTCTTC.

This clone was detected only once. The V gene is TRBV4-3, the J gene TRBJ1-5, with D hard to call. V was cut by 3 bases and J by 4 bases, with 10 bases left in between. Germline CDR1 reads LGHNA; CDR2 reads YSLEER. The CDR3 extends over 14 amino acids. The CDR3 bases are TGCGCCAGCAGCCACGCCCGGGGTAATCAGCCCCAGCATTTT. Translating it yields CASSHARGNQPQHF.

V is TRBV10-3 and J is TRBJ2-7, with TRBD1 matching 12 bases. V shed 3 bases, J shed 4 bases, and the junction held 4 bases outside the gene matches. This CDR3 region has 15 residues. Germline CDR1 reads ENHRY; CDR2 reads SYGVKD. The CDR3 nucleotides read TGTGCCATCAGTGAAGGGGGACAGGGGGCGTACGAGCAGTACTTC. This codes for CAISEGGQGAYEQYF.

This sequence joins TRBV4-2 and TRBJ2-3; TRBD2 aligns across 9 bases. The V gene end was trimmed by 1 base and the J gene end by 4 bases; junction bases not matched to a gene: 12. The CDR3 runs 18 residues. Germline lookup yields CDR1 LGHNA and CDR2 YNFKEQ. The CDR3 DNA reads TGTGCCAGCAGCCAAGTCCCTAGCGGGGCCCTTGAGGCAGATACGCAGTATTTT. Translation: CASSQVPSGALEADTQYF.

V usage is TRBV14 and J usage is TRBJ2-2; TRBD1 matches at 7 bases. The ends lost 4 bases at V and 0 bases at J; junction bases unmatched: 5. CDR1 and CDR2 from the germline V gene are SGHDN and FVKESK. The CDR3 length is 16 residues. CDR3 nucleotide sequence: TGTGCCAGCAGCCCAAACAGGGGCTCGAACACCGGGGAGCTGTTTTTT. Protein product: CASSPNRGSNTGELFF.

The sample holds a few counts of this clone. This rearrangement joins TRBV7-2 to TRBJ1-4; D not certain. The V and J ends lost 3 bases and 6 bases respectively, with 11 bases between them. Germline V gene data show CDR1 as SGHTA and CDR2 as FQGNSA. The CDR3 is made up of 14 amino acids. The CDR3: CASSFGNGDEKLFF. In DNA, the CDR3 is TGTGCCAGCAGCTTCGGGAACGGGGATGAAAAACTGTTTTTT.

This clone came up a few times. The chain recombines TRBV19 with TRBJ2-1; D is perhaps TRBD2 (6 bases). The CDR3 has 15 residues. Germline V gene data show CDR1 as LNHDA and CDR2 as SQIVND (reference sequence). Trimming took 3 bases from V and 4 from J, leaving 13 bases between them. This chain's CDR3 is CASSIDLAGYNEQFF. The CDR3 DNA sequence: TGTGCCAGTAGTATTGATCTCGCGGGGTACAATGAGCAGTTCTTC.

The V call is TRBV18, the J call TRBJ2-7; 10 nucleotides agree with TRBD1. This CDR3 has 17 residues. Germline CDR1 KGHSH, CDR2 LQKENI. J gave up 0 bases and V 3 bases, and 8 bases lay outside the gene matches. The CDR3 DNA is TGTGCCAGCTCACCGGGACAGGGGCGCCGGTCCTCCTACGAGCAGTACTTC. Its protein product is CASSPGQGRRSSYEQYF.

The chain couples TRBV4-3 to TRBJ1-4; D not resolved. Trimming left V 0 bases short and J 8 bases short, with 13 bases between. CDR3 size: 15 residues. Germline loops: CDR1 LGHNA, CDR2 YSLEER. The CDR3 DNA follows: TGCGCCAGCAGCCAAGATCAGGCAGGCTGGGAAAAACTGTTTTTT. It translates to CASSQDQAGWEKLFF.

The chain joins TRBV4-1 to TRBJ2-3; weak D call: TRBD2 (6 bases). Per the germline V gene, CDR1 is MGHRA and CDR2 is YSYEKL. There are 17 residues in the CDR3. V lost 0 bases and J lost 2, with 15 bases in between. The CDR3 nucleotides are TGCGCCAGCAGCCAAGAGACGAGTAGCGGTTCCACAGATACGCAGTATTTT. Translation gives CASSQETSSGSTDTQYF.

This clone was counted a few times. This rearrangement joins TRBV2 to TRBJ1-6; no reliable D call. Trimming removed 3 bases at V and 9 bases at J, with 15 bases between. The CDR3 runs 15 residues. From germline, CDR1 is SNHLY and CDR2 FYNNEI. The DNA for the CDR3 is TGTGCCAGCAGTGAGGAGGCGGGGATGGGTTCACCCCTCCACTTT. Amino acids: CASSEEAGMGSPLHF.

J is TRBJ2-7 and V is TRBV4-1; D is undetermined. V dropped 3 bases and J dropped 2 bases, with 14 bases sitting between them. Germline CDR1 MGHRA, CDR2 YSYEKL. This CDR3 spans 15 amino acids. The CDR3 region has the DNA TGCGCCAGCAGCCATCCCGCACAGAATCCCTACGAGCAGTACTTC. It translates to CASSHPAQNPYEQYF.

This chain connects TRBV4-3 to TRBJ2-7; D might be TRBD1 (6 bases). The CDR3 consists of 17 residues. CDR1 is LGHNA, CDR2 YSLEER, per germline. V lost 0 bases to trimming and J lost 3 bases, with 18 bases between them. CDR3 DNA sequence: TGCGCCAGCAGCCAAGACAGGGGCGCTGGGTCAGTCTACGAGCAGTACTTC. Protein sequence: CASSQDRGAGSVYEQYF.

This chain joins TRBV28 and TRBJ2-5; 8 nucleotides line up with TRBD1. With 6 bases clipped from V and 1 base from J, the junction kept 10 bases outside the gene matches. This CDR3 comprises 16 residues. The V gene's germline CDR1 is MDHEN and CDR2 SYDVKM. CDR3 in DNA: TGTGCCAGCAGATCTCGTAGGACAGGGCCCCAAGAGACCCAGTACTTC. Translated: CASRSRRTGPQETQYF.

The chain carries TRBV6-5 and TRBJ2-7; D might be TRBD2 (5 bases). The ends were cut back, 8 bases at V and 6 bases at J, with 11 bases in the middle. This CDR3 is 11 amino acids long. Germline V gene data show CDR1 as MNHEY and CDR2 as SVGAGI. For the CDR3, the DNA is TGTGCCAGCCGCCGACTATTCGAGCAGTACTTC. Translating gives CASRRLFEQYF.

Worth noting for this clone: The junction departs from germline at one end; a sequencing error may be responsible. The rearrangement joins TRBV7-7 to TRBJ2-2; 7 positions match TRBD1. Germline CDR1 is SSHAT and CDR2 is FNYEAQ (reference sequence). This CDR3 has 14 residues. The CDR3: CASSLTGMSGELFF. The CDR3, as DNA: TGTGCTAGCAGCTTGACAGGGATGTCCGGGGAGCTGTTTTTT. Full variable domain (missing parts from reference TRBV7-7 and TRBJ2-2): GAGVSQSPRYKVTKRGQDVTLRCDPISSHATLYWYQQALGQGPEFLTYFNYEAQPDKSGLPSDRFSAERPEGSISTLTIQRTEQRDSAMYRCASSLTGMSGELFFGEGSRLTVL.